The 26 T cell receptor beta chains below all came from one sample that was sequenced in a study of cytomegalovirus exposure and HLA in healthy donors. With 60 Vbeta and 13 Jbeta primers, the PCR was carried out. Generated by immunoSEQ multiplex PCR, the TCRdb table keeps only in-frame clones and is missing some. The profile shows about 190,000 clones, 81% of them singletons. Sequenced: PBMCs. The receptors stem from a man in his forties or fifties in good health and CMV-seropositive.

The genes are TRBV27 and TRBJ2-5; tentatively, D is TRBD1 (8 bases). This CDR3 has 17 amino acids. Deletions cut 1 base from V and 1 base from J, with 16 bases between. Germline CDR1 is MNHEY and CDR2 is SMNVEV (reference sequence). The CDR3 sequence is CASSLFGQGGTQETQYF. The CDR3 DNA follows: TGTGCCAGCAGTTTATTCGGACAGGGAGGGACCCAAGAGACCCAGTACTTC.

V is TRBV25-1 and J is TRBJ2-3; 8 bases are a match to TRBD2. This CDR3 comprises 14 residues. After removal of 6 bases from V and 5 bases from J, the junction contained 7 bases not matched to a gene. Germline V gives CDR1 MGHDK, CDR2 SYGVNS. The CDR3 loop reads CASRPAGVKDTQYF. The CDR3 DNA follows: TGTGCCAGCAGACCAGCGGGAGTAAAAGATACGCAGTATTTT. Together with reference TRBV25-1 and TRBJ2-3, the CDR3 gives the full variable domain: EADIYQTPRYLVIGTGKKITLECSQTMGHDKMYWYQQDPGMELHLIHYSYGVNSTEKGDLSSESTVSRIRTEHFPLTLESARPSHTSQYLCASRPAGVKDTQYFGPGTRLTVL.

V is TRBV28 and J is TRBJ2-1, with TRBD1 identical over 7 bases. This CDR3 is built from 15 residues. Germline lookup yields CDR1 MDHEN and CDR2 SYDVKM. J was trimmed by 9 bases and V by 5 bases; bases with no gene match: 13. This CDR3 is CASSTRRGRSGEQFF. CDR3 DNA sequence: TGTGCCAGCAGTACACGAAGGGGGCGGTCGGGTGAGCAGTTCTTC.

The chain joins TRBV4-1 to TRBJ1-5, with 10 bases aligning to TRBD1. The CDR3 is made up of 16 amino acids. The junction had 8 bases not matched to a gene; V was cut back by 3 bases and J by 6 bases. The germline gives CDR1 MGHRA, CDR2 YSYEKL. The CDR3 spells CASSQRQGAIGQPQHF. The CDR3, as DNA: TGCGCCAGCAGCCAGAGACAGGGGGCGATTGGTCAGCCCCAGCATTTT.

A single count supports this clone. The chain combines TRBV5-1 with TRBJ2-7; maybe TRBD1 (6 bases). Trimming shortened V by 3 bases and J by 7 bases, and 11 bases separated the two germline ends. Germline CDR1 and CDR2: SGHRS and YFSETQ. This CDR3 is built from 12 residues. The CDR3 spells CASSSPDREQYF. Here the CDR3 DNA reads TGCGCCAGCAGCTCACCCGACAGGGAGCAGTACTTC. Using reference TRBV5-1 and TRBJ2-7 for the parts outside the CDR3, the full variable domain is KAGVTQTPRYLIKTRGQQVTLSCSPISGHRSVSWYQQTPGQGLQFLFEYFSETQRNKGNFPGRFSGRQFSNSRSEMNVSTLELGDSALYLCASSSPDREQYFGPGTRLTVT.

The rearrangement uses TRBV19 and TRBJ2-5; D might be TRBD2 (5 bases). Germline V gene data show CDR1 as LNHDA and CDR2 as SQIVND (reference sequence). With 6 bases removed from V and 4 bases from J, the gap between germline ends came to 12 bases. The CDR3 runs 13 residues. The CDR3 sequence is CASRRRAGETQYF. The CDR3 bases are TGTGCCAGTAGGAGGCGGGCTGGAGAGACCCAGTACTTC.

V and J are TRBV21-1 and TRBJ2-1; the listed D gene, TRBD1, was not tested against the DNA. TRBV21-1 has pseudogene status. The CDR3 spans 15 residues. CDR3 region: CASSKEGAPYNEQFF. The CDR3 region has the DNA TGTGCCAGCAGCAAAGAGGGGGCGCCATACAATGAGCAGTTCTTC.

The gene calls are TRBV19 and TRBJ2-1, with TRBD2 identical over 13 bases. The CDR3 totals 17 residues. V gave up 4 bases and J gave up 4 bases; unmatched junction bases: 7. The germline gives CDR1 LNHDA, CDR2 SQIVND (reference sequence). CDR3: CASSTTLGLAGYNEQFF. CDR3 sequence (DNA): TGTGCCAGTAGTACGACCTTGGGACTAGCGGGGTACAATGAGCAGTTCTTC.

The V and J genes are TRBV19 and TRBJ1-5; TRBD1 might be the D (5 bases). Trimming removed 5 bases from V and 5 bases from J, with 28 bases in between. Germline CDR1 reads LNHDA; CDR2 reads SQIVND (reference sequence). The CDR3 totals 19 residues. CDR3: CASSPLLGQGRKNDQPQHF. The CDR3 DNA sequence: TGTGCCAGTAGTCCCCTATTAGGGCAGGGCAGGAAAAATGATCAGCCCCAGCATTTT.

The sample holds one count of this clone. The rearrangement uses TRBV19 and TRBJ1-5, with D perhaps matching TRBD1 (6 bases). CDR1 LNHDA and CDR2 SQIVND come from the germline V gene (reference sequence). The CDR3 is 16 amino acids. V was clipped by 7 bases and J by 2 bases, with 18 bases between them. Written as DNA, the CDR3 is TGTGCCAGTACCAAGGGGGAACAGAGAGGCAATCAGCCCCAGCATTTT. Its translation: CASTKGEQRGNQPQHF.

V gene TRBV28 combines with J gene TRBJ2-5; 8 bases are shared with TRBD2. CDR1 MDHEN and CDR2 SYDVKM come from the germline V gene. With V trimmed by 8 bases and J by 4 bases, 9 bases remained unmatched. This CDR3 is built from 14 residues. This chain's CDR3 is CASLQAGAGETQYF. The CDR3 DNA follows: TGTGCCAGCCTCCAAGCGGGAGCGGGAGAGACCCAGTACTTC.

This rearrangement joins TRBV27 to TRBJ2-3; D call uncertain. CDR1 MNHEY and CDR2 SMNVEV come from the germline V gene (reference sequence). Trimming removed 3 bases from V and 0 bases from J, with 7 bases in between. The CDR3 is 14 residues long. CDR3 nucleotide sequence: TGTGCCAGCAGTTTGAGTTTTAGCACAGATACGCAGTATTTT. As protein: CASSLSFSTDTQYF.

This rearrangement joins TRBV27 to TRBJ1-2; 10 nucleotides line up with TRBD1. Germline trimming cut 5 bases from V and 4 bases from J; bases unmatched to any gene: 13. The CDR3 totals 17 residues. Looked up from germline, CDR1 is MNHEY and CDR2 is SMNVEV (reference sequence). CDR3 bases: TGTGCCAGCAGTCTAAGGGGGGGGACAGGGGATATCTATGGCTACACCTTC. It specifies CASSLRGGTGDIYGYTF.

The chain uses TRBV13 and TRBJ2-5, with 11 bases identical to TRBD2. Germline-derived CDR1 and CDR2 are PRHDT and FYEKMQ (reference sequence). The CDR3 spans 18 residues. V lost 4 bases to trimming and J lost 4 bases; unmatched junction nucleotides: 14. CDR3 sequence (DNA): TGTGCCAGCAGCTCGCCCGGGACTAGCGGTTTAGGAGGAGAGACCCAGTACTTC. Translated: CASSSPGTSGLGGETQYF.

This chain uses TRBV19 with TRBJ2-5, with 9 bases identical to TRBD1. The J call may be wrong; the DNA end is better matched by TRBJ2-7. CDR1 is LNHDA, CDR2 SQIVND, per germline (reference sequence). The length of the CDR3 is 15 residues. The chain's CDR3 is CASAPRGTGSYEQYF. The CDR3 DNA sequence: TGTGCCAGTGCCCCGAGAGGGACAGGGTCCTACGAGCAGTACTTC.

V and J are TRBV13 and TRBJ2-7, with 14 bases matching TRBD2. Germline V gene sequence: CDR1 PRHDT, CDR2 FYEKMQ (reference sequence). CDR3 length: 16 residues. Trimming at V came to 5 bases and at J to 6 bases, leaving 9 bases not matched to a gene. CDR3 loop: CASSGPGLAGGVEQYF. The CDR3 DNA reads TGTGCCAGCAGCGGCCCCGGACTAGCGGGGGGTGTCGAGCAGTACTTC.

This chain joins TRBV15 and TRBJ2-5, with D possibly being TRBD2 (5 bases). Trimming pared 0 bases from V and 5 bases from J, leaving 19 bases between. Germline V gives CDR1 LNHNV, CDR2 YYDKDF (reference sequence). The CDR3 loop spans 17 amino acids. CDR3 sequence: CATSRDLGPGRGETQYF. The CDR3, as DNA: TGTGCCACCAGCAGAGACCTAGGACCGGGTAGAGGGGAGACCCAGTACTTC.

This chain joins TRBV18 and TRBJ2-7; TRBD2 aligns across 9 bases. The V and J ends lost 5 bases and 4 bases, in that order; junction bases with no gene match: 9. There are 15 residues in the CDR3. Germline V CDR1 and CDR2: KGHSH, LQKENI. As DNA, the CDR3 is TGTGCCAGCTCATCCTTAGCGGGAGTGGAATACGAGCAGTACTTC. Residues: CASSSLAGVEYEQYF.

The chain combines TRBV7-8 with TRBJ2-2, with no clear D. The CDR3 has 16 amino acids. V was pared by 1 base and J by 0 bases, with 9 bases between. The V gene's germline CDR1 is SGHVS and CDR2 FQNEAQ. In DNA, the CDR3 is TGTGCCAGCAGCTTAGACAGCCCCACGAACACCGGGGAGCTGTTTTTT. Translation gives CASSLDSPTNTGELFF.

This chain uses TRBV5-1 with TRBJ2-7; D may be TRBD1 (6 bases). Germline CDR1 is SGHRS and CDR2 is YFSETQ. Trimming cost V 0 bases and J 5 bases, with 18 bases left between them. The CDR3 contains 16 residues. The CDR3 region has the DNA TGCGCCAGCAGCTTGGGAGCAGGACAGTGGGTTGACGAGCAGTACTTC. Its translation: CASSLGAGQWVDEQYF.

This clone was seen only once. The chain recombines TRBV7-3 with TRBJ2-1, with no clear D. The ends were cut back, 1 base at V and 6 bases at J, with 7 bases in the middle. CDR1 and CDR2 from the germline V gene are SGHTA and FQGTGA. The CDR3 is 13 residues long. CDR3 coding DNA: TGTGCCAGCAGCTTAAGCACTACCAATGAGCAGTTCTTC. This gives the protein CASSLSTTNEQFF.

This clone was found a few times. This chain uses TRBV6-1 with TRBJ1-2; D unresolved. V was trimmed by 9 bases and J by 2 bases, leaving 13 bases between them. Per the germline V gene, CDR1 is MNHNS and CDR2 is SASEGT. The CDR3 consists of 13 residues. CDR3 in amino acids: CASCPLLNYGYTF. Written as DNA, the CDR3 is TGTGCCAGTTGTCCACTACTGAACTATGGCTACACCTTC.

This clone was seen a few times. The chain uses TRBV5-1 and TRBJ2-3; D call uncertain. The germline V gene encodes CDR1 SGHRS and CDR2 YFSETQ. CDR3 length: 14 amino acids. V was pared by 6 bases and J by 2 bases, with 13 bases between. CDR3 nucleotide sequence: TGCGCCAGCACGACGGAGATTGCCACAGATACGCAGTATTTT. Its translation is CASTTEIATDTQYF. Combining the CDR3 with reference TRBV5-1 and TRBJ2-3 gives the whole variable domain KAGVTQTPRYLIKTRGQQVTLSCSPISGHRSVSWYQQTPGQGLQFLFEYFSETQRNKGNFPGRFSGRQFSNSRSEMNVSTLELGDSALYLCASTTEIATDTQYFGPGTRLTVL.

The chain couples TRBV7-9 to TRBJ1-1; D is perhaps TRBD1 (6 bases). V shed 4 bases and J shed 2 bases, with 11 bases lying between them. CDR1 is SEHNR, CDR2 FQNEAQ, per germline (reference sequence). This CDR3 contains 14 residues. The DNA of the CDR3 is TGTGCCAGCAGCTCCGGGACACAAAACACTGAAGCTTTCTTT. Encoded protein: CASSSGTQNTEAFF.

The chain uses TRBV28 and TRBJ2-1, with a tentative D call TRBD1 (5 bases). The CDR3 consists of 12 residues. Trimming shortened V by 2 bases and J by 9 bases, and 8 bases separated the two germline ends. From germline, CDR1 is MDHEN and CDR2 SYDVKM. CDR3 region: CASSLGRVEQFF. CDR3 nucleotide sequence: TGTGCCAGCAGTTTAGGCAGGGTTGAGCAGTTCTTC.

V gene TRBV11-2 combines with J gene TRBJ1-5; 9 positions agree with TRBD1. This CDR3 has 14 residues. Germline V gives CDR1 SGHAT, CDR2 FQNNGV. V lost 5 bases to trimming and J lost 6 bases; unmatched junction nucleotides: 5. CDR3 residues: CASSPGQGSQPQHF. Written as DNA, the CDR3 is TGTGCCAGCAGCCCCGGACAGGGGAGTCAGCCCCAGCATTTT.